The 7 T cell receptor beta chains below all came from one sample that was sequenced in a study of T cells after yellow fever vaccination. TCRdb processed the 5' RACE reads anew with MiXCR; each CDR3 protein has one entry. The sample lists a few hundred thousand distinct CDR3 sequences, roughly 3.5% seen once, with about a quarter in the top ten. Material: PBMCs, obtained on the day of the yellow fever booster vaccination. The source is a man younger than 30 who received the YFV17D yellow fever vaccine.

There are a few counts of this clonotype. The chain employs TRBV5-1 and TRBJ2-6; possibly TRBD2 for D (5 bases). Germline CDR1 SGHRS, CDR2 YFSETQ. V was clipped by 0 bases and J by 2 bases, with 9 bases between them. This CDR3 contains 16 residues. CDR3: CASSLARATGANVLTF. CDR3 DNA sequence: TGCGCCAGCAGCTTGGCGCGGGCGACTGGGGCCAACGTCCTGACTTTC.

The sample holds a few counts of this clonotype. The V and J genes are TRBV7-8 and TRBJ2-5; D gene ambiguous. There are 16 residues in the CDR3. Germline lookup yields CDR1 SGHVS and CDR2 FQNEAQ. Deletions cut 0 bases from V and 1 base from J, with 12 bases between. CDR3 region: CASSLASGQAQETQYF. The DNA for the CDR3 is TGTGCCAGCAGCTTAGCGTCCGGTCAGGCCCAAGAGACCCAGTACTTC.

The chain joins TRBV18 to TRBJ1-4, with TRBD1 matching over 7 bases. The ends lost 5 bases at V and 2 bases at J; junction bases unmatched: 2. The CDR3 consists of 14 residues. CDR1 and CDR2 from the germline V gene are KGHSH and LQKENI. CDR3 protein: CASSSQGTNEKLFF. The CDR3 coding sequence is TGTGCCAGCTCATCACAGGGGACTAATGAAAAACTGTTTTTT.

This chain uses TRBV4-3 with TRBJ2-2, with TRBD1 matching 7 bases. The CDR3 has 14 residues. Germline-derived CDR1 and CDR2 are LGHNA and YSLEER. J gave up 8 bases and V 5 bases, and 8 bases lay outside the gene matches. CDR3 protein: CASSDQQGPGELFF. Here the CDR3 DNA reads TGCGCCAGCAGCGACCAACAGGGGCCGGGGGAGCTGTTTTTT.

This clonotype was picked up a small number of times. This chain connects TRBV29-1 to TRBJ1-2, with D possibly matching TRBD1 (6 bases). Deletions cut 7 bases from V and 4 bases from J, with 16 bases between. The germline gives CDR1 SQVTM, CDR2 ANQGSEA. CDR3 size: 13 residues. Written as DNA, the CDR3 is TGCAGCGCATCGCCAGGGGCGGGCTATGGCTACACCTTC. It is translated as CSASPGAGYGYTF.

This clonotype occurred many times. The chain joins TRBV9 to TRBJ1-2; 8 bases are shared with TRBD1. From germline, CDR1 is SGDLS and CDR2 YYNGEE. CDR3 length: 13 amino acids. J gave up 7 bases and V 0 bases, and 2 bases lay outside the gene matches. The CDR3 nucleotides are TGTGCCAGCAGCGTAGGGACAGGGTCTGGCTACACCTTC. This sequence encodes CASSVGTGSGYTF.

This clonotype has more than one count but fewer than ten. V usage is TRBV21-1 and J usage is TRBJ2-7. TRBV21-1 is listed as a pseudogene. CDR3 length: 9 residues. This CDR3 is CASSDEQYV. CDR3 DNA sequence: TGTGCCAGCAGCGACGAGCAGTACGTC.